This TCR beta chain comes out of a study of blood T cell repertoires in COVID-19. Study background: T cells, B-cell-depleted T cells, or PBMCs supplied cDNA or gDNA.

The CDR3 runs to 14 residues. Germline V lookup: CDR1 GTSNPN, CDR2 SVGIG (reference sequence). The V end lost 7 bases, the J end lost 5 bases, and 20 bases lay between the germline ends. Generated by immunoSEQ multiplex PCR, the TCRdb table keeps only in-frame clones and is missing some. The sample yields 350,000 to 500,000 clones, about 90% seen once. Seattle enrolled patients during active infection and tracked them longitudinally. The chain couples TRBV30 to TRBJ1-2; TRBD1 might be the D (6 bases). The TCR sequence derives from a man younger than 35 with COVID-19, enrolled during active disease. The sample was peripheral blood. The CDR3 DNA reads as TGTGCCTCGATGGCGGGGGGGCGCTTGTATGGCTACACCTTC. Encoded protein: CASMAGGRLYGYTF.